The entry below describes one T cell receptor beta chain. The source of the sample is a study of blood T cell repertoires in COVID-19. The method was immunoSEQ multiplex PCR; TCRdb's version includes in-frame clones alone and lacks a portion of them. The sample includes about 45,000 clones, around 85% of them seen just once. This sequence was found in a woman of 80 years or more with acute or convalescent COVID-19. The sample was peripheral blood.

CDR3 region: CASSYSAPGVNSPLHF. The CDR3 DNA sequence: TGTGCCAGCAGTTACTCGGCGCCAGGGGTAAATTCACCCCTCCACTTT. The chain is built from TRBV6-5 and TRBJ1-6, with D maybe TRBD1 (6 bases). Germline CDR1 reads MNHEY; CDR2 reads SVGAGI. The V end lost 0 bases, the J end lost 7 bases, and 13 bases lay between the germline ends. The CDR3 is 16 amino acids.